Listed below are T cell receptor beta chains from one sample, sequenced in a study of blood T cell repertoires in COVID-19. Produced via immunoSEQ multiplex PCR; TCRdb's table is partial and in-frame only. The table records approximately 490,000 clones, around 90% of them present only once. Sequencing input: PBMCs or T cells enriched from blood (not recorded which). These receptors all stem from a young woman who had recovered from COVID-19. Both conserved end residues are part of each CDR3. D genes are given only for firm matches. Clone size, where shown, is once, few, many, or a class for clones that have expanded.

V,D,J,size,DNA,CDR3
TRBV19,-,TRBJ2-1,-,TGTGCCAGTACGACCCCGGGGCGGGGCGTTGAGCAGTTCTTC,CASTTPGRGVEQFF
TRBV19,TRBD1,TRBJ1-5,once,TGTGCCAGTAGTATAGGGCAGGGGGCTCAGCCCCAGCATTTT,CASSIGQGAQPQHF
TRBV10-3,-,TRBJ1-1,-,TGTGCCATCAGTGAGGAGGGACTGCGGAACACTGAAGCTTTCTTT,CAISEEGLRNTEAFF
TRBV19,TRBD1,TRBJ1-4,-,TGTGCCAGTAGCGACAGGGCTTCTAATGAAAAACTGTTTTTT,CASSDRASNEKLFF
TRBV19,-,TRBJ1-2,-,TGTGCCAGTAGCGTGCCCCGGGGGATCTATGGCTACACCTTC,CASSVPRGIYGYTF
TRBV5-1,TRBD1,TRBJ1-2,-,TGCGCCAGCAGCTTGACGACAGGGTGGTTCTATGGCTACACCTTC,CASSLTTGWFYGYTF
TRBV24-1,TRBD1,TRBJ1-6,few,TGTGCCCCGGCACCTACAGGGGGCTCGGCACCCCTCCACTTT,CAPAPTGGSAPLHF
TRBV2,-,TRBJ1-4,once,TGTGCCAGCAGTGAGGGCCAGGTGGCAACTAATGAAAAACTGTTTTTT,CASSEGQVATNEKLFF
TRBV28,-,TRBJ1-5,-,TGTGCCAGCTGGGGGCTAAATCAGCCCCAGCATTTT,CASWGLNQPQHF
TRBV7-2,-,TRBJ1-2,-,TGTGCCAGCAGCTCGTGGGGGGGGCACTATGGCTACACCTTC,CASSSWGGHYGYTF
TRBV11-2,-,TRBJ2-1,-,TGTGCCACTAGGTCCCGGCCCGGCTTAGGTGAGCAGTTCTTC,CATRSRPGLGEQFF
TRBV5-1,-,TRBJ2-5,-,TGCGCCAGCAGCGTATCAGTGAACCAAGAGACCCAGTACTTC,CASSVSVNQETQYF
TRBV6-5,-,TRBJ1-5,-,TGTGCCAGCAGAAGCGGACTTAATAGCAATCAGCCCCAGCATTTT,CASRSGLNSNQPQHF
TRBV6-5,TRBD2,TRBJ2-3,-,TGTGCCAGCAGTTTAGCGGGGGGCCCAATAAGAGATACGCAGTATTTT,CASSLAGGPIRDTQYF
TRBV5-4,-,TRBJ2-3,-,TGTGCCAGCAGCCCGCAGGGACTCACAGATACGCAGTATTTT,CASSPQGLTDTQYF
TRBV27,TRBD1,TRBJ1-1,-,TGTGCCGGTTATCCGGGACAGGGGGTTTACACTGAAGCTTTCTTT,CAGYPGQGVYTEAFF
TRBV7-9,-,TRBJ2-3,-,TGTGCCAGCAGCTCCACGTTTAGTCCTGCGGGAACAGATACGCAGTATTTT,CASSSTFSPAGTDTQYF
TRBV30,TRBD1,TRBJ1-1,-,TGTGCCGGGAATTCCCCGGGACAGGGAACTGAAGCTTTCTTT,CAGNSPGQGTEAFF
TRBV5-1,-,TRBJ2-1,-,TGCGCCAGCAGCTTAAATACTGCTTACAATGAGCAGTTCTTC,CASSLNTAYNEQFF
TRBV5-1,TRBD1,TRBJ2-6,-,TGCGCCAGCAGCTCCTCCGGGACAGGGACCGGGGCCAACGTCCTGACTTTC,CASSSSGTGTGANVLTF
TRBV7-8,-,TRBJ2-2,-,TGTGCCAGCAGCTCGCCCACAACCAACACCGGGGAGCTGTTTTTT,CASSSPTTNTGELFF
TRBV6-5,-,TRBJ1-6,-,TGTGCCAGCAGTCGCGACAGGCCAAATTCACCCCTCCACTTT,CASSRDRPNSPLHF
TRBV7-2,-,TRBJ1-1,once,TGTGCCAGCAGCCCCTTGGGGAGAGGCACTGAAGCTTTCTTT,CASSPLGRGTEAFF
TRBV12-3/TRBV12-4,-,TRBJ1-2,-,TGTGCCAGCAGTTTACAGACAGTCTATGGCTACACCTTC,CASSLQTVYGYTF
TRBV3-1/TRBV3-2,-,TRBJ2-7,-,TGTGCCAGCAGCCAAGGAGTATTCTACGAGCAGTACTTC,CASSQGVFYEQYF
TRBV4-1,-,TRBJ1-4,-,TGCGCCAGCAGCCAAGATAGTGGTGGTTTAAAACTGTTTTTT,CASSQDSGGLKLFF
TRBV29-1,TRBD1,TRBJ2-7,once,TGCAGCGTCGTTGGACAGGGGTTCTACGAGCAGTACTTC,CSVVGQGFYEQYF
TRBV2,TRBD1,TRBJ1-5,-,TGTGCCAGCAGCCAGACAGGGACTCAGCCCCAGCATTTT,CASSQTGTQPQHF
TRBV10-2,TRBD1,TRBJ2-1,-,TGCGCCAGCAGTGGGGACAGGGGGCTCGATAATGAGCAGTTCTTC,CASSGDRGLDNEQFF
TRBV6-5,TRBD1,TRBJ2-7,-,TGTGCCAGCCATTCTCCGGGACAGGGCTCCTACGAGCAGTACTTC,CASHSPGQGSYEQYF
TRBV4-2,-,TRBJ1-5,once,TGTGCCAGCAGCCAAGGACAGGAGCCCCAGCATTTT,CASSQGQEPQHF
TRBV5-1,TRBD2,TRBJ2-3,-,TGCGCCAGCAGCTCCCTAGCGGGGGGGTTCACAGATACGCAGTATTTT,CASSSLAGGFTDTQYF
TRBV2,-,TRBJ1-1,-,TGTGCCAGCAGTCCCTTGGGAAACAGGCAGAACACTGAAGCTTTCTTT,CASSPLGNRQNTEAFF
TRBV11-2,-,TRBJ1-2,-,TGTGCCAGCAGCCCCGAGGGCTATGGCTACACCTTC,CASSPEGYGYTF
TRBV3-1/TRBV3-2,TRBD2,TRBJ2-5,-,TGTGCCAGCAGCCATCTACTAGCGGGGGGAGACCAAGAGACCCAGTACTTC,CASSHLLAGGDQETQYF
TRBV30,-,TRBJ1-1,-,TGTGCCTGGAGTTTGACCGGAGCTGAAGCTTTCTTT,CAWSLTGAEAFF
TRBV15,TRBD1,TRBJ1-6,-,TGTGCCACCAGCCCCGGGACAGGGGCGAGCTCCTATAATTCACCCCTCCACTTT,CATSPGTGASSYNSPLHF
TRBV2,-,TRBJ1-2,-,TGTGCCGGTCCGGGACTGGGAGACTATGGCTACACCTTC,CAGPGLGDYGYTF
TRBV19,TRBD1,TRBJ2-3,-,TGTGCCAGTAGTATTGGGGGACAGCGCACAGATACGCAGTATTTT,CASSIGGQRTDTQYF
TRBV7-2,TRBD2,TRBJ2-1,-,TGTGCCAGCAGCTTAGGGGGGGGAGGCAGCAATGAGCAGTTCTTC,CASSLGGGGSNEQFF
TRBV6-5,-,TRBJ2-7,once,TGTGCCAGCAGACCCAATCGAGGTTTCTCCTACGAGCAGTACTTC,CASRPNRGFSYEQYF
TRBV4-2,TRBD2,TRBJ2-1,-,TGTGCCAGCAGCCAAGAGGCGTTTAGCGGGGGATACAATGAGCAGTTCTTC,CASSQEAFSGGYNEQFF
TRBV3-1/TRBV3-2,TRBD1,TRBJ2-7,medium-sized,TGTGCCAGCAGCCAAGCCAACACAGGGGGCGGGATATTGTACGAGCAGTACTTC,CASSQANTGGGILYEQYF
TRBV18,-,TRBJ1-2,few,TGTGCCAGCTCCCGAGCAGGGTACGGCTACACCTTC,CASSRAGYGYTF